These 12 T cell receptor beta chains share one sample of origin, sequenced in a study of CD8 T cells in ankylosing spondylitis. TCRdb analysed the 5' RACE reads with MiXCR anew, one entry per CDR3 protein. The sample yields 380,000 or so distinct CDR3 sequences, 20% to 25% seen once. Sequences were obtained from blood, either unsorted or a sorted T cell fraction (not recorded which). Receptors originate from a male donor with ankylosing spondylitis or in good health (not recorded which).

The chain combines TRBV11-1 with TRBJ2-1; 11 bases align to TRBD1. The V gene end was trimmed by 2 bases and the J gene end by 9 bases; junction bases not matched to a gene: 9. This CDR3 region has 16 residues. The germline gives CDR1 SGHAT, CDR2 FQDESV (reference sequence). CDR3: CASSLLFRTGGGEQFF. For the CDR3, the DNA is TGTGCCAGCAGCTTATTGTTCCGGACAGGGGGCGGTGAGCAGTTCTTC.

This chain joins TRBV27 and TRBJ2-1, with D maybe TRBD2 (5 bases). CDR1 MNHEY and CDR2 SMNVEV come from the germline V gene (reference sequence). The CDR3 is made up of 15 amino acids. Trimming left V 2 bases short and J 0 bases short, with 8 bases between. In DNA, the CDR3 is TGTGCCAGCAGTTTAGCCCTAGCCTCCTACAATGAGCAGTTCTTC. It specifies CASSLALASYNEQFF.

V gene TRBV7-6 combines with J gene TRBJ2-7, with TRBD1 identical over 9 bases. Trimming cost V 5 bases and J 6 bases; bases outside gene matches: 14. This CDR3 is built from 16 residues. Germline CDR1 is SGHVS and CDR2 is FNYEAQ. CDR3 nucleotides: TGTGCCAGCAGCGCGAAGGCAGGACAGGGGTTCGGCGAGCAGTACTTC. It yields the protein CASSAKAGQGFGEQYF. Using reference TRBV7-6 and TRBJ2-7 for the parts outside the CDR3, the full variable domain is GAGVSQSPRYKVTKRGQDVALRCDPISGHVSLYWYRQALGQGPEFLTYFNYEAQQDKSGLPNDRFSAERPEGSISTLTIQRTEQRDSAMYRCASSAKAGQGFGEQYFGPGTRLTVT.

The chain employs TRBV6-5 and TRBJ2-2; D not certain. The CDR3 length is 14 residues. The ends were cut back, 5 bases at V and 2 bases at J, with 9 bases in the middle. Germline V gives CDR1 MNHEY, CDR2 SVGAGI. CDR3 nucleotides: TGTGCCAGCAGTAACCCGCCTAACACCGGGGAGCTGTTTTTT. Translated, it gives CASSNPPNTGELFF.

Here the CDR3 DNA reads TGTGCCAGCAGCATCAGGACAGGGGTATCCAATGAGCAGTTCTTC. Its protein is CASSIRTGVSNEQFF. The chain uses TRBV7-8 and TRBJ2-1; 9 nucleotides agree with TRBD1. CDR3 size: 15 residues. The V gene's germline CDR1 is SGHVS and CDR2 FQNEAQ. Trimming at V came to 5 bases and at J to 6 bases, leaving 8 bases not matched to a gene. Combining the CDR3 with reference TRBV7-8 and TRBJ2-1 gives the whole variable domain GAGVSQSPRYKVAKRGQDVALRCDPISGHVSLFWYQQALGQGPEFLTYFQNEAQLDKSGLPSDRFFAERPEGSVSTLKIQRTQQEDSAVYLCASSIRTGVSNEQFFGPGTRLTVL.

This clonotype was recorded a few times. CDR3 nucleotide sequence: TGTGCCAGCAGCAACCGAATAGAGCCACCAGATACGCAGTATTTT. The encoded protein is CASSNRIEPPDTQYF. The genes are TRBV3-1 and TRBJ2-3; no clear D. This CDR3 spans 15 amino acids. Germline V gene sequence: CDR1 LGHDT, CDR2 YNNKEL (reference sequence). Trimming left V 5 bases short and J 4 bases short, with 16 bases between.

This clonotype has just a few counts. The chain joins TRBV3-1 to TRBJ2-2; D gene ambiguous. The V end lost 6 bases, the J end lost 5 bases, and 10 bases lay between the germline ends. The CDR3 sequence is 13 residues long. CDR1 is LGHDT, CDR2 YNNKEL, per germline (reference sequence). The CDR3 nucleotides read TGTGCCAGCAGGAAAAGATTGACCGGGGAGCTGTTTTTT. It encodes CASRKRLTGELFF.

This chain links TRBV29-1 with TRBJ1-2; D is unclear. The germline V gene has CDR1 SQVTM and CDR2 ANQGSEA. V was trimmed by 7 bases and J by 4 bases, leaving 16 bases between them. CDR3 length: 13 amino acids. The CDR3 bases are TGCAGCGCCGTTGACCCGCTTCCCTATGGCTACACCTTC. This encodes CSAVDPLPYGYTF. Supplemented by reference TRBV29-1 and TRBJ1-2, the full variable domain reads SAVISQKPSRDICQRGTSLTIQCQVDSQVTMMFWYRQQPGQSLTLIATANQGSEATYESGFVIDKFPISRPNLTFSTLTVSNMSPEDSSIYLCSAVDPLPYGYTFGSGTRLTVV.

The gene calls are TRBV18 and TRBJ2-2; 8 nucleotides match TRBD1. V lost 5 bases, J lost 1 base, and 9 bases stayed unmatched. The CDR3 length is 17 residues. Germline CDR1 and CDR2: KGHSH and LQKENI. CDR3 loop: CASSSYRTGLNTGELFF. The CDR3 DNA reads as TGTGCCAGCTCATCCTACCGGACAGGGTTGAACACCGGGGAGCTGTTTTTT.

CDR3 nucleotide sequence: TGTGCCAGTAGTAAGGGACTCTTCAATGAGCAGTTCTTC. This translates into CASSKGLFNEQFF. The J gene is TRBJ2-1, the V gene TRBV19; TRBD2 is a possible D gene (6 bases). The CDR3 loop spans 13 amino acids. CDR1 is LNHDA, CDR2 SQIVND, per germline (reference sequence). V was cut by 4 bases and J by 6 bases, with 10 bases left in between.

A few counts support this clonotype. The chain has TRBV12-3 or TRBV12-4 and TRBJ1-3; no clear D gene. This CDR3 contains 14 residues. The V end lost 1 base, the J end lost 0 bases, and 4 bases lay between the germline ends. The CDR3: CASSLGLSGNTIYF. In nucleotides, the CDR3 is TGTGCCAGCAGTTTAGGTCTCTCTGGAAACACCATATATTTT.

The CDR3 coding sequence is TGCAGCGTTGAAAGCAGGAGAGCTAACTATGGCTACACCTTC. It yields the protein CSVESRRANYGYTF. The rearrangement joins TRBV29-1 to TRBJ1-2; D not resolved. The CDR3 has 14 amino acids. CDR1 SQVTM and CDR2 ANQGSEA come from the germline V gene. Trimming shortened V by 2 bases and J by 0 bases, and 10 bases separated the two germline ends. Full variable domain (rest looked up from reference TRBV29-1 and TRBJ1-2): SAVISQKPSRDICQRGTSLTIQCQVDSQVTMMFWYRQQPGQSLTLIATANQGSEATYESGFVIDKFPISRPNLTFSTLTVSNMSPEDSSIYLCSVESRRANYGYTFGSGTRLTVV.